This T cell receptor beta chain was obtained from a study of shared clonotypes between healthy human individuals. For the study at large: The people who gave samples were a couple of women and three men aged 18 to 49. There were three CD4 naive, three CD4 memory, two CD8 naive and one CD8 memory plates per donor.

The method was immunoSEQ multiplex PCR; TCRdb's version includes in-frame clones alone and lacks a portion of them. The sample has 950,000 to 1,100,000 clones, roughly 80% seen once. Germline CDR1 reads LGHNA; CDR2 reads YSLEER. CDR3 length: 14 residues. V gave up 2 bases and J gave up 5 bases, with 12 bases separating them. Sequencing input: memory CD4+ T cells sorted from blood. Subset: CD45RA-negative fraction. The clonotype comes from a man aged 18 to 30 in good health. This chain connects TRBV4-3 to TRBJ1-2, with D unclear. DNA for the CDR3: TGCGCCAGCAGCCAAACCACAGAGAATTATGGCTACACCTTC. Its protein product is CASSQTTENYGYTF.